Listed here are 13 T cell receptor beta chains from one sample, sequenced in a study of blood T cell repertoires in COVID-19. Sequencing was performed with immunoSEQ multiplex PCR; in TCRdb, only in-frame clones are kept and a portion is missing. The sample holds approximately 150,000 clones, roughly 90% seen once. The sequencing sample was made of peripheral blood. Source of these receptors: a woman aged 55-70 years who had recovered from COVID-19.

The table lists this clone with a count of one. The V call is TRBV19, the J call TRBJ2-3; the match to TRBD2 covers 11 bases. The CDR3 runs 16 residues. Germline trimming cut 5 bases from V and 4 bases from J; bases unmatched to any gene: 8. CDR1 LNHDA and CDR2 SQIVND come from the germline V gene (reference sequence). For the CDR3, the DNA is TGTGCCAGTAGTCCGAAACTAGCGGGGGCCGCAGATACGCAGTATTTT. Protein product: CASSPKLAGAADTQYF. Based on the CDR3 plus reference TRBV19 and TRBJ2-3, the full variable domain is DGGITQSPKYLFRKEGQNVTLSCEQNLNHDAMYWYRQDPGQGLRLIYYSQIVNDFQKGDIAEGYSVSREKKESFPLTVTSAQKNPTAFYLCASSPKLAGAADTQYFGPGTRLTVL.

The chain joins TRBV12-3 or TRBV12-4 to TRBJ1-2; TRBD1 matches at 8 bases. The CDR3 is 13 residues long. V trimming: 8 bases; J trimming: 4 bases; junction bases outside the gene matches: 6. CDR3 nucleotide sequence: TGTGCCAGCGCTCAGGGGGCAGGCTATGGCTACACCTTC. Protein product: CASAQGAGYGYTF.

This clone showed up just a few times. The chain carries TRBV4-2 and TRBJ2-7; no clear D. This CDR3 is built from 15 residues. Germline V gene lookup returns CDR1 LGHNA and CDR2 YNFKEQ. The V and J ends lost 1 base and 0 bases respectively, with 10 bases between them. The CDR3 DNA sequence: TGTGCCAGCAGCCAAGCCCAGGAAGGCTCCTACGAGCAGTACTTC. It specifies CASSQAQEGSYEQYF.

This clone was observed once. V usage is TRBV28 and J usage is TRBJ2-5; 11 bases are a match to TRBD2. Germline loops: CDR1 MDHEN, CDR2 SYDVKM. The CDR3 covers 15 residues. J lost 5 bases, V lost 6 bases, and 8 bases had no gene match. CDR3 sequence: CASSSGTSGFETQYF. In DNA form, the CDR3 reads TGTGCCAGCAGCTCCGGGACTAGCGGTTTCGAGACCCAGTACTTC.

This clone was seen a few times. The same CDR3 arises from other DNA sequences in this sample as well. This chain links TRBV5-1 with TRBJ1-2; D gene unclear. Trimming took off 0 bases at V and 0 bases at J, with 9 bases between the two ends. The CDR3 extends over 15 amino acids. CDR1 is SGHRS and CDR2 is YFSETQ in the germline V gene. DNA for the CDR3: TGCGCCAGCAGCTTGGCCGAGGGAGCTAACTATGGCTACACCTTC. This sequence encodes CASSLAEGANYGYTF.

The V call is TRBV28, the J call TRBJ1-5, with TRBD1 matching 7 bases. Germline V gives CDR1 MDHEN, CDR2 SYDVKM. The CDR3 is 13 residues long. With V trimmed by 5 bases and J by 5 bases, 3 bases remained unmatched. The CDR3 protein is CASSPGGHQPQHF. In DNA form, the CDR3 reads TGTGCCAGCAGTCCAGGGGGGCATCAGCCCCAGCATTTT.

V is TRBV5-4 and J is TRBJ2-2; D is perhaps TRBD2 (6 bases). Germline lookup yields CDR1 SGHNT and CDR2 YYREEE (reference sequence). V was trimmed by 4 bases and J by 0 bases, leaving 13 bases between them. The CDR3 runs 16 residues. CDR3 in DNA: TGTGCCAGCAGCGCCGGAGGGTATGCGAACACCGGGGAGCTGTTTTTT. This sequence encodes CASSAGGYANTGELFF.

The chain couples TRBV4-1 to TRBJ1-1; 9 bases map to TRBD1. Germline V CDR1 and CDR2: MGHRA, YSYEKL. The CDR3 runs to 15 residues. V dropped 5 bases and J dropped 1; count of bases not matched to a gene: 5. CDR3 DNA: TGCGCCAGCAGCTTCCCGGGACAGGGGAACACTGAAGCTTTCTTT. Translating gives CASSFPGQGNTEAFF.

The V gene is TRBV28, the J gene TRBJ2-3; D is perhaps TRBD1 (6 bases). Germline values: CDR1 MDHEN, CDR2 SYDVKM. The V gene lost 3 bases and the J gene lost 3 bases, with 7 bases spanning the gap. This CDR3 spans 13 amino acids. CDR3 DNA sequence: TGTGCCAGCAGTTTGCAGGGGACAGATACGCAGTATTTT. This encodes CASSLQGTDTQYF.

The rearrangement uses TRBV6-5 and TRBJ1-3, with D unclear. Germline values: CDR1 MNHEY, CDR2 SVGAGI. Trimming removed 2 bases at V and 4 bases at J, with 6 bases between. This CDR3 comprises 13 residues. CDR3 residues: CASSYRVGNTIYF. CDR3 DNA: TGTGCCAGCAGTTACAGAGTCGGAAACACCATATATTTT.

This chain uses TRBV7-9 with TRBJ2-3; 14 bases match TRBD2. This CDR3 contains 15 residues. Germline V CDR1 and CDR2: SEHNR, FQNEAQ (reference sequence). V lost 3 bases and J lost 5; bases outside the gene matches: 1. As DNA, the CDR3 is TGTGCCAGCAGCTTGGGACTAGCGGGGGTAGATACGCAGTATTTT. It codes for CASSLGLAGVDTQYF.

This sequence joins TRBV9 and TRBJ2-7; D is perhaps TRBD2 (7 bases). V lost 3 bases to trimming and J lost 0 bases, with 16 bases between them. The CDR3 runs 16 residues. Germline V gene sequence: CDR1 SGDLS, CDR2 YYNGEE. This chain's CDR3 is CASSAQGGALSYEQYF. For the CDR3, the DNA is TGTGCCAGCAGCGCACAAGGGGGGGCCCTCTCCTACGAGCAGTACTTC.

The CDR3 region has the DNA TGTGCCACCAGGAATACAGGGGGTCGCGAGCAGTACTTC. Its translation is CATRNTGGREQYF. The V gene is TRBV15, the J gene TRBJ2-7; TRBD1 aligns across 8 bases. Germline CDR1 is LNHNV and CDR2 is YYDKDF (reference sequence). The junction had 7 bases not matched to a gene; V was cut back by 6 bases and J by 6 bases. This CDR3 comprises 13 residues.